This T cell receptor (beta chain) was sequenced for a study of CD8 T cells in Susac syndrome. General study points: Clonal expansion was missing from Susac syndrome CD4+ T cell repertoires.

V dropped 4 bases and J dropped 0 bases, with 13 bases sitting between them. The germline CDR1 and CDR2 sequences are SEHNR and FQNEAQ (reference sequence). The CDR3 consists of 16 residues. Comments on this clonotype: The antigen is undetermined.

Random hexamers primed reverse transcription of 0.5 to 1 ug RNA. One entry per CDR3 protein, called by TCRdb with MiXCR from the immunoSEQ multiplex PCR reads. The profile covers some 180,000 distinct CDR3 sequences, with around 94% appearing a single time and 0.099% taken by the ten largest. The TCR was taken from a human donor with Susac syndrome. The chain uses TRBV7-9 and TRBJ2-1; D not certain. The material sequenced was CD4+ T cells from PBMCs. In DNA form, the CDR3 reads TGTGCCAGCAGCTCCGTTTCAGGAAGCTCCTACAATGAGCAGTTCTTC. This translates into CASSSVSGSSYNEQFF.